Below, 7 T cell receptor beta chains from the same sample are listed, as sequenced in a study of blood T cell repertoires in COVID-19. Profiling relied on immunoSEQ multiplex PCR, and the TCRdb table lists in-frame clones only, not all of them. The sample includes about 140,000 clones, 80% to 90% of them seen just once. The material sequenced was peripheral blood. The receptors originated from a man in his fifties or sixties with active or convalescent COVID-19.

In its sample, this clone was seen once. The chain links TRBV28 to TRBJ1-3; the D gene is possibly TRBD1 (6 bases). The CDR3 consists of 15 residues. V was clipped by 6 bases and J by 2 bases, with 14 bases between them. Germline loops: CDR1 MDHEN, CDR2 SYDVKM. The CDR3 region has the DNA TGTGCCAGCAGGCCCAGGGGTACCGCTGGAAACACCATATATTTT. Amino acid sequence: CASRPRGTAGNTIYF.

This rearrangement joins TRBV9 to TRBJ2-3; 10 nucleotides line up with TRBD2. Germline CDR1 reads SGDLS; CDR2 reads YYNGEE. The junction had 11 bases not matched to a gene; V was cut back by 4 bases and J by 6 bases. CDR3 length equals 16 residues. CDR3 coding DNA: TGTGCCAGCAGCCCGACCGGGACTAGCGTTTGGGATACGCAGTATTTT. This translates into CASSPTGTSVWDTQYF.

The CDR3 loop is CASSNDNRPYEQYF. The CDR3 DNA reads as TGTGCCAGCAGTAACGACAACAGGCCCTACGAGCAGTACTTC. The chain links TRBV6-5 to TRBJ2-7, with D perhaps TRBD1 (5 bases). The germline V gene encodes CDR1 MNHEY and CDR2 SVGAGI. The CDR3 length is 14 residues. V lost 5 bases, J lost 2 bases, and 13 bases lay in between.

The chain combines TRBV5-6 with TRBJ2-7; 7 nucleotides agree with TRBD1. Germline lookup yields CDR1 SGHDT and CDR2 YYEEEE. With 4 bases clipped from V and 3 bases from J, the junction kept 13 bases outside the gene matches. The CDR3 is 16 amino acids. This CDR3 reads CASSEIDRDLVYEQYF. CDR3 DNA sequence: TGTGCCAGCAGCGAAATCGACAGGGACCTTGTCTACGAGCAGTACTTC.

The chain employs TRBV28 and TRBJ2-7; tentatively, D is TRBD2 (5 bases). The ends were cut back, 7 bases at V and 2 bases at J, with 6 bases in the middle. The CDR3 extends over 11 amino acids. Germline V gene lookup returns CDR1 MDHEN and CDR2 SYDVKM. The CDR3 DNA sequence: TGTGCCAGCACGGGGACCTACGAGCAGTACTTC. Translated, it gives CASTGTYEQYF.

This chain links TRBV5-4 with TRBJ2-7; 12 bases align to TRBD2. V lost 4 bases and J lost 7; bases outside the gene matches: 9. Looked up from germline, CDR1 is SGHNT and CDR2 is YYREEE (reference sequence). This CDR3 has 15 amino acids. The CDR3: CASSPASGRAGEQYF. The CDR3 region has the DNA TGTGCCAGCAGCCCGGCTAGCGGGAGGGCGGGGGAGCAGTACTTC.

The rearrangement links TRBV2 to TRBJ2-2; TRBD1 aligns across 7 bases. This CDR3 comprises 14 residues. The J segment lost 0 bases and the V segment lost 6 bases, leaving 1 base of the junction unmatched. CDR1 and CDR2 from the germline V gene are SNHLY and FYNNEI. CDR3: CASRDRTNTGELFF. Here the CDR3 DNA reads TGTGCCAGCAGGGACAGGACGAACACCGGGGAGCTGTTTTTT.